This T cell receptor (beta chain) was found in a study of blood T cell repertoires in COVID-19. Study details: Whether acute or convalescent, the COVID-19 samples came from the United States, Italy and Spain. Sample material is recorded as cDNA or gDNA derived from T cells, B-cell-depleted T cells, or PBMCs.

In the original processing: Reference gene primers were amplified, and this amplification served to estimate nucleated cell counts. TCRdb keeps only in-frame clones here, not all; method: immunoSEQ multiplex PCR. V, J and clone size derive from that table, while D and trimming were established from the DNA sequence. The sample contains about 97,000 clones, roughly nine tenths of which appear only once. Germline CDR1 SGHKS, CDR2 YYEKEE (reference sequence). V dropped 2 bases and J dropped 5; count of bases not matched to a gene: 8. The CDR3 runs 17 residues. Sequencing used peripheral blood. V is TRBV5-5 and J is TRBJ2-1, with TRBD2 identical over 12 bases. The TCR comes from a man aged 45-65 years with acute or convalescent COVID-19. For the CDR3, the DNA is TGTGCCAGCAGCTTACTAGCGGGGGGCCCGGTGAACAATGAGCAGTTCTTC. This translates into CASSLLAGGPVNNEQFF.